This T cell receptor beta chain was observed in a study of CD4+ T cells in melanoma. Study outcomes and limitations: A reported correlation linked neoantigen-specific CD4+ T cells to CD8+, macrophage and B cell function. Diverse differentiation states were reported for melanoma neoantigen-specific CD4+ T cells.

Note on this clone: Its antigen is as yet unknown.

CDR3 size: 16 residues. Germline loops: CDR1 GTSNPN, CDR2 SVGIG (reference sequence). The ends lost 2 bases at V and 5 bases at J; junction bases unmatched: 10. The method was immunoSEQ multiplex PCR; TCRdb's version includes in-frame clones alone and lacks a portion of them. The sample holds approximately 20,000 clones, almost 85% seen once. Sequenced input: cells from a culture (not recorded whether cultured in vitro). This sequence joins TRBV30 and TRBJ2-7; the match to TRBD1 covers 12 bases. The receptor comes from a human donor with melanoma. CDR3 loop: CAWSRVGGQGAHEQYF. The CDR3 nucleotides read TGTGCCTGGAGTAGAGTTGGGGGACAGGGGGCCCACGAGCAGTACTTC.